The 9 T cell receptor beta chains below come from one sample, sequenced in a study of T-cell memory formation after mild COVID-19. One entry per CDR3 protein, called by TCRdb with MiXCR from the 5' RACE reads. The sample carries approximately 400,000 distinct CDR3 sequences, approximately 24% recorded once. Sequenced: PBMCs or a T cell subset sorted from them (not recorded which). The source is an adult woman who had mild COVID-19 (a few samples of this study predate the infection). Cell type and time point are not known.

This clonotype has at least ten counts. The J gene is TRBJ1-1, the V gene TRBV7-9; D gene unclear. Germline CDR1 and CDR2: SEHNR and FQNEAQ (reference sequence). This CDR3 has 15 amino acids. Between the trimmed V and J ends, which lost 2 bases and 5 bases, there was a span of 15 bases. The CDR3 reads CASSLSPGKVTEAFF. DNA for the CDR3: TGTGCCAGCAGCTTATCCCCCGGTAAGGTTACTGAAGCTTTCTTT.

Only a few counts were recorded for this clonotype. The V and J genes are TRBV5-5 and TRBJ1-5; D not resolved. The V end was cut by 4 bases, the J end by 5 bases, with 13 bases between. The CDR3 extends over 14 amino acids. Germline V lookup: CDR1 SGHKS, CDR2 YYEKEE (reference sequence). CDR3 nucleotide sequence: TGTGCCAGCAGCGCCACCGTGGGATATCAGCCCCAGCATTTT. This codes for CASSATVGYQPQHF. The variable domain in full, completed from reference TRBV5-5 and TRBJ1-5, reads DAGVTQSPTHLIKTRGQQVTLRCSPISGHKSVSWYQQVLGQGPQFIFQYYEKEERGRGNFPDRFSARQFPNYSSELNVNALLLGDSALYLCASSATVGYQPQHFGDGTRLSIL.

J is TRBJ1-2 and V is TRBV7-2, with 11 bases lining up with TRBD1. The CDR3 is 16 amino acids. The junction had 9 bases not matched to a gene; V was cut back by 5 bases and J by 4 bases. Germline values: CDR1 SGHTA, CDR2 FQGNSA. As DNA, the CDR3 is TGTGCCAGCAGCATCACGGCGGGACAGGGGGTCTATGGCTACACCTTC. Amino acid sequence: CASSITAGQGVYGYTF.

J is TRBJ2-2 and V is TRBV19; D not resolved. This CDR3 region has 17 residues. Germline assignment: CDR1 LNHDA and CDR2 SQIVND (reference sequence). V lost 3 bases to trimming and J lost 0 bases, with 14 bases between them. CDR3 in amino acids: CASSILGASSNTGELFF. In nucleotides, the CDR3 is TGTGCCAGTAGTATTCTGGGCGCCTCTTCGAACACCGGGGAGCTGTTTTTT.

This clonotype has a handful of counts. The chain couples TRBV20-1 to TRBJ1-5; TRBD1 is a possible D gene (5 bases). This CDR3 has 16 residues. Per germline, CDR1 DFQATT and CDR2 SNEGSKA (reference sequence). Trimming took 3 bases from V and 0 from J, leaving 15 bases between them. The CDR3: CSARAKGVYSNQPQHF. The CDR3 nucleotides are TGCAGTGCTAGGGCCAAAGGGGTTTATAGCAATCAGCCCCAGCATTTT.

In its sample, this clonotype was seen many times. The chain uses TRBV12-3 or TRBV12-4 and TRBJ2-5; D is unresolved. Deletions cut 5 bases from V and 4 bases from J, with 5 bases between. This CDR3 has 11 residues. Written as DNA, the CDR3 is TGTGCCAGCAGTCGACGAGAGACCCAGTACTTC. Protein product: CASSRRETQYF.

This clonotype was detected a few times. This chain uses TRBV7-2 with TRBJ2-1, with 9 bases that match TRBD2. This CDR3 is built from 18 residues. CDR1 SGHTA and CDR2 FQGNSA come from the germline V gene. V shed 1 base, J shed 7 bases, and the junction held 14 bases outside the gene matches. The CDR3 DNA sequence: TGTGCCAGCAGCTTAGGGATCGGTGGTAGCGGGGGATGGAATGAGCAGTTCTTC. Translation: CASSLGIGGSGGWNEQFF.

The chain joins TRBV24-1 to TRBJ2-1; TRBD1 matches 9 bases. The V and J ends lost 3 bases and 6 bases, in that order; junction bases with no gene match: 8. The CDR3 spans 16 residues. In germline, CDR1 is KGHDR, CDR2 SFDVKD. DNA for the CDR3: TGTGCCACCAGTGATCCCGGGACAGGGACTCCCAATGAGCAGTTCTTC. This gives the protein CATSDPGTGTPNEQFF.

The chain combines TRBV14 with TRBJ1-1; D is uncertain. Germline V lookup: CDR1 SGHDN, CDR2 FVKESK. Trimming removed 4 bases at V and 5 bases at J, with 11 bases between. This CDR3 is 13 amino acids long. The CDR3: CASSLQPPTEAFF. The DNA of the CDR3 is TGTGCCAGCAGCCTACAGCCCCCAACTGAAGCTTTCTTT.